This TCR beta chain was captured by sequencing in a study of cytomegalovirus exposure and HLA in healthy donors. Looked up from germline, CDR1 is MNHNS and CDR2 is SASEGT. The CDR3 extends over 16 amino acids. V lost 4 bases to trimming and J lost 4 bases, with 17 bases between them. Whole-study findings and limits: A previous analysis found most TCR beta V segments productive roughly 90% or roughly 30% of the time. Later findings reportedly placed an Asian-associated ancestry cluster below the 666-donor mean for N-insertions. CMV serostatus was the only immune exposure information that was available.

PCR used 60 Vbeta primers and 13 Jbeta primers. Measured with immunoSEQ multiplex PCR; TCRdb has only the in-frame clones, and not every one. The sample lists 160,000 or so clones, around 80% occurring once. On this clone: Its specificity is unknown.

The V gene is TRBV6-1, the J gene TRBJ2-1, with D possibly being TRBD1 (6 bases). The source is a woman aged 40 to 50 in good health and CMV-seronegative. Material for sequencing was PBMCs. CDR3 nucleotide sequence: TGTGCCAGCAGTGGACAGGTGGGGGTCTTTTACAATGAGCAGTTCTTC. This codes for CASSGQVGVFYNEQFF.